This TCR beta chain came from a study of tumor-infiltrating lymphocytes in primary liver carcinoma. Turning to the study itself: Ages ranged from 30 to 69, with HCC or mixed HCC-cholangiocarcinoma. Recorded tumor stage was T1-T3 N0M0, with diameters of roughly 4 to 10 cm.

Study results and caveats: Tumor top-250-clone fraction significantly exceeded that of blood (p = 0.039).

To note about this clonotype: No antigen is known for it.

The source of the blood RNA was unsorted whole blood, and germline DNA was extracted as well. A primer matching the constant region was used to make TCR beta cDNA from 500 to 650 ng of total RNA. A slightly modified ARM-PCR protocol with three nested multiplex PCR rounds produced these TCR beta libraries. One entry per CDR3 protein results from TCRdb running MiXCR on the multiplex PCR reads. This table has fewer than 400,000 distinct CDR3 sequences, roughly three fifths appearing once. Sequences were obtained from peripheral blood. The clonotype was recovered from a woman aged 25-40 years with primary liver carcinoma and hepatitis B virus infection.

The CDR3 protein is CASSFSRSPGRGTEAFF. The CDR3 DNA reads TGTGCCAGCAGCTTTTCCCGTTCTCCAGGGAGGGGAACTGAAGCTTTCTTT. The V and J genes are TRBV5-5 and TRBJ1-1; D perhaps matches TRBD1 (5 bases). Trimming left V 2 bases short and J 5 bases short, with 22 bases between. Germline-derived CDR1 and CDR2 are SGHKS and YYEKEE (reference sequence). The CDR3 covers 17 residues.